Shown below are 8 T cell receptor beta chains from a single sample sequenced in a study of cytomegalovirus exposure and HLA in healthy donors. Libraries were prepared by immunoSEQ multiplex PCR; TCRdb keeps only in-frame clonotypes and omits some of them. The sample lists more than 95,000 clones, around 88% seen once, with roughly 5.3% in the top ten. The sequencing input was PBMCs. All receptors derive from a man younger than 35 in good health and CMV-seronegative.

J is TRBJ2-3 and V is TRBV11-2; a possible D gene is TRBD2 (6 bases). V was cut by 5 bases and J by 0 bases, with 12 bases left in between. Germline assignment: CDR1 SGHAT and CDR2 FQNNGV. The CDR3 length is 15 residues. CDR3 protein: CASSVLATSTDTQYF. Here the CDR3 DNA reads TGTGCCAGCAGCGTCCTAGCGACTAGCACAGATACGCAGTATTTT.

The gene calls are TRBV27 and TRBJ1-1; tentative D call: TRBD1 (5 bases). This CDR3 spans 12 amino acids. The germline V gene has CDR1 MNHEY and CDR2 SMNVEV (reference sequence). V lost 2 bases and J 8 bases, leaving 9 bases between the germline ends. As DNA, the CDR3 is TGTGCCAGCAGTTTACAGGGTAGAGAAGCTTTCTTT. Protein: CASSLQGREAFF.

The CDR3 loop reads CASSPPGVPEQYF. CDR3 nucleotides: TGTGCCAGCAGCCCGCCGGGAGTGCCCGAGCAGTACTTC. The chain uses TRBV7-9 and TRBJ2-7, with D tentatively TRBD2 (6 bases). The V end lost 5 bases, the J end lost 6 bases, and 14 bases lay between the germline ends. There are 13 residues in the CDR3. CDR1 is SEHNR, CDR2 FQNEAQ, per germline (reference sequence).

This sequence joins TRBV5-4 and TRBJ2-1; 8 bases align to TRBD2. This CDR3 comprises 16 residues. Germline trimming cut 2 bases from V and 0 bases from J; bases unmatched to any gene: 4. Germline V gene lookup returns CDR1 SGHNT and CDR2 YYREEE (reference sequence). CDR3 sequence: CASSFGGRTSYNEQFF. In nucleotides, the CDR3 is TGTGCCAGCAGCTTTGGCGGGAGGACCTCCTACAATGAGCAGTTCTTC.

CDR3 DNA: TGTGCCAGCAGCTTGGCGGGGCTAGCGGGATCCCAAGAGACCCAGTACTTC. Protein sequence: CASSLAGLAGSQETQYF. The V gene is TRBV5-4, the J gene TRBJ2-5, with 9 nucleotides matching TRBD2. Germline CDR1 SGHNT, CDR2 YYREEE (reference sequence). J was trimmed by 1 base and V by 0 bases; bases with no gene match: 7. This CDR3 is 17 amino acids long.

The CDR3 loop reads CASSLGDRRSTGELFF. The CDR3 DNA reads TGTGCCAGCAGCTTGGGTGATCGGAGGAGTACCGGGGAGCTGTTTTTT. This chain connects TRBV7-8 to TRBJ2-2; a weak D match, TRBD2 (5 bases). This CDR3 is 16 amino acids long. Looked up from germline, CDR1 is SGHVS and CDR2 is FQNEAQ. The V gene lost 3 bases and the J gene lost 5 bases, with 16 bases spanning the gap. Variable domain in full (rest from reference TRBV7-8 and TRBJ2-2): GAGVSQSPRYKVAKRGQDVALRCDPISGHVSLFWYQQALGQGPEFLTYFQNEAQLDKSGLPSDRFFAERPEGSVSTLKIQRTQQEDSAVYLCASSLGDRRSTGELFFGEGSRLTVL.

The CDR3 reads CASSIMTGGYTF. The CDR3 DNA follows: TGTGCCAGTAGTATAATGACTGGTGGCTACACCTTC. The chain carries TRBV19 and TRBJ1-2, with D hard to call. Germline loops: CDR1 LNHDA, CDR2 SQIVND (reference sequence). The V end was cut by 2 bases, the J end by 7 bases, with 8 bases between. The CDR3 length is 12 residues.

This clone has more than one count but fewer than ten. This chain uses TRBV6-4 with TRBJ1-1, with 7 bases matching TRBD1. V dropped 4 bases and J dropped 2; count of bases not matched to a gene: 4. CDR1 is MRHNA, CDR2 SNTAGT, per germline. CDR3 length equals 14 residues. The CDR3 region has the DNA TGTGCCAGCAGTGCTGGGACAGCTAACACTGAAGCTTTCTTT. It encodes CASSAGTANTEAFF.